This TCR beta chain was documented in a study of control samples from healthy donors and cancer patients. This clone was picked up one time. V trimming: 8 bases; J trimming: 7 bases; junction bases outside the gene matches: 6. CDR3 size: 14 residues. Germline CDR1 reads MDHEN; CDR2 reads SYDVKM. The data were produced by immunoSEQ multiplex PCR, yet TCRdb's version contains in-frame clones alone and is incomplete. The repertoire includes more than 95,000 clones, 80% to 90% of them detected once, and 2.9% sits in the top ten. Specimen: blood. This clonotype was sampled from a man in his sixties in good health. The rearrangement joins TRBV28 to TRBJ2-2, with 11 bases fitting TRBD2. Here the CDR3 reads CASVSGGAFGELFF. CDR3 DNA: TGTGCCAGCGTTAGCGGGGGGGCCTTCGGGGAGCTGTTTTTT.